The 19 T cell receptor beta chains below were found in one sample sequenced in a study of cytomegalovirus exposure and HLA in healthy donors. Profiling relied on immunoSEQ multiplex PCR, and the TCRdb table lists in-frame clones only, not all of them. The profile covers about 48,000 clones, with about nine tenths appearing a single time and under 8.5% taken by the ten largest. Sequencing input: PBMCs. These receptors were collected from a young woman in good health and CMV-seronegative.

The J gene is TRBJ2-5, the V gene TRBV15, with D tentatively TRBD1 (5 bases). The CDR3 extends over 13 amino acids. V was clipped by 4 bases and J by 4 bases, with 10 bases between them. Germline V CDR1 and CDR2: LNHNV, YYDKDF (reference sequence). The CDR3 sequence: CATSKGRVETQYF. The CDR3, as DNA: TGTGCCACCAGCAAGGGCAGGGTAGAGACCCAGTACTTC.

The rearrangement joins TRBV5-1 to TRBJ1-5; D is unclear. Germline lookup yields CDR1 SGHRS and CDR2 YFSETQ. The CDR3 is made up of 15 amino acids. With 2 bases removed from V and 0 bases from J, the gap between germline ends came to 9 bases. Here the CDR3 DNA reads TGCGCCAGCAGCTTCTCAGACTATAGCAATCAGCCCCAGCATTTT. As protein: CASSFSDYSNQPQHF. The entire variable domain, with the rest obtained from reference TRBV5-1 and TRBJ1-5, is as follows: KAGVTQTPRYLIKTRGQQVTLSCSPISGHRSVSWYQQTPGQGLQFLFEYFSETQRNKGNFPGRFSGRQFSNSRSEMNVSTLELGDSALYLCASSFSDYSNQPQHFGDGTRLSIL.

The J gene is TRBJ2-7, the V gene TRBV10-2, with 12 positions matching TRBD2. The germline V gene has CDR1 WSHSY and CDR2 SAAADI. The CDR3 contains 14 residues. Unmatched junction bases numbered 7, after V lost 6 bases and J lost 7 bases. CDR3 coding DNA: TGCGCCAGCAGGACTAGCGGGAGTTTGGGTGAGCAGTACTTC. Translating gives CASRTSGSLGEQYF.

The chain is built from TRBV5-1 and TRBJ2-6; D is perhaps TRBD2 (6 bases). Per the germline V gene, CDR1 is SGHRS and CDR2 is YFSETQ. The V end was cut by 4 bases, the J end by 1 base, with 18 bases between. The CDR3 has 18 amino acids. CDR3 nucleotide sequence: TGCGCCAGCAGCCGGAAGGAGGGGACGAGTTCTGGGGCCAACGTCCTGACTTTC. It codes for CASSRKEGTSSGANVLTF.

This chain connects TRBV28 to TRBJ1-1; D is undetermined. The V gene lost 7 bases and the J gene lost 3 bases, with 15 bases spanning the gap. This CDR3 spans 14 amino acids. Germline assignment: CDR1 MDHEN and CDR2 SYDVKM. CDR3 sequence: CASTPGNLDTEAFF. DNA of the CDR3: TGTGCCAGCACCCCGGGGAACCTGGACACTGAAGCTTTCTTT.

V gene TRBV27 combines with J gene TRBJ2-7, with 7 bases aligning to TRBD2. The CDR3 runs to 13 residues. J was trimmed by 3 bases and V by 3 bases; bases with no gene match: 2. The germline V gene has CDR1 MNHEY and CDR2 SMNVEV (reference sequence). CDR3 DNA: TGTGCCAGCAGTTTCGGACTAGGCTACGAGCAGTACTTC. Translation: CASSFGLGYEQYF.

This CDR3 reads CATREDIVNTEAFF. The CDR3 DNA follows: TGTGCCACCCGGGAGGACATAGTAAACACTGAAGCTTTCTTT. The rearrangement joins TRBV28 to TRBJ1-1, with D perhaps TRBD1 (5 bases). The CDR3 extends over 14 amino acids. The V gene's germline CDR1 is MDHEN and CDR2 SYDVKM. With 10 bases removed from V and 2 bases from J, the gap between germline ends came to 17 bases. The whole variable domain, filled in from reference TRBV28 and TRBJ1-1, reads DVKVTQSSRYLVKRTGEKVFLECVQDMDHENMFWYRQDPGLGLRLIYFSYDVKMKEKGDIPEGYSVSREKKERFSLILESASTNQTSMYLCATREDIVNTEAFFGQGTRLTVV.

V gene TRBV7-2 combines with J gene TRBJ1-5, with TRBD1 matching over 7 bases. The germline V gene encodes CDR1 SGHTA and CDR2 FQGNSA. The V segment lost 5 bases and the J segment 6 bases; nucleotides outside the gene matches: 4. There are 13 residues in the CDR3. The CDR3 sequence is CASSPTGAQPQHF. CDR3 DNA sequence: TGTGCCAGCAGCCCTACAGGGGCTCAGCCCCAGCATTTT.

This CDR3 reads CASSPREGESSYEQYF. DNA for the CDR3: TGTGCCAGCAGCCCCCGTGAGGGGGAGAGCTCCTACGAGCAGTACTTC. The chain is built from TRBV4-2 and TRBJ2-7; TRBD1 is a possible D gene (6 bases). The CDR3 covers 16 residues. Trimming shortened V by 4 bases and J by 0 bases, and 16 bases separated the two germline ends. CDR1 is LGHNA, CDR2 YNFKEQ, per germline.

CDR3 bases: TGTGCCAGCAGTTACGGGACCCGACAGGGGACCTACGAGCAGTACTTC. Its translation: CASSYGTRQGTYEQYF. This sequence joins TRBV6-5 and TRBJ2-7, with TRBD1 identical over 8 bases. Germline lookup yields CDR1 MNHEY and CDR2 SVGAGI. The CDR3 has 16 amino acids. V lost 2 bases and J lost 2; bases outside the gene matches: 8.

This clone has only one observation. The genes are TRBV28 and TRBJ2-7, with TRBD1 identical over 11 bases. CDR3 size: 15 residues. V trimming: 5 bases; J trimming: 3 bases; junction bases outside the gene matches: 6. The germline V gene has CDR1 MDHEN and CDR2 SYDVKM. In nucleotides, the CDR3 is TGTGCCAGCAGTCACACCGGGACAGGGGGCTACGAGCAGTACTTC. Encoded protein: CASSHTGTGGYEQYF.

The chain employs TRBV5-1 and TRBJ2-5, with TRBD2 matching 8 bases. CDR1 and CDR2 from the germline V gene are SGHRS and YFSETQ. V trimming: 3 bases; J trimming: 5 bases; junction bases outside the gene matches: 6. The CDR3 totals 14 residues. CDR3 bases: TGCGCCAGCAGCTATGGACGCGGGGGGGAGACCCAGTACTTC. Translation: CASSYGRGGETQYF.

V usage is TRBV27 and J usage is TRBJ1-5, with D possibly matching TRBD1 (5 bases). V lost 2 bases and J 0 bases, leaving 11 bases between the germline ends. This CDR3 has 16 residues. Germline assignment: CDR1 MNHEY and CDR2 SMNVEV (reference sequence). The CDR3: CASSLQGYYSNQPQHF. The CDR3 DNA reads TGTGCCAGCAGTTTACAGGGCTATTATAGCAATCAGCCCCAGCATTTT.

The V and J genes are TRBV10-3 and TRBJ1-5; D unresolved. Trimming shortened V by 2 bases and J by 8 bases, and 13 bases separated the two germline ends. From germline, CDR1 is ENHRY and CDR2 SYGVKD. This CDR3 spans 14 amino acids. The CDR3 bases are TGTGCCATCAGTGAGGGGGAGAGCTTTGAGCCCCAGCATTTT. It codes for CAISEGESFEPQHF.

The CDR3: CASTLGGGNYGYTF. The CDR3, as DNA: TGTGCCAGCACCTTGGGGGGGGGTAACTATGGCTACACCTTC. The chain combines TRBV28 with TRBJ1-2, with a tentative D call TRBD1 (5 bases). Trimming pared 7 bases from V and 1 base from J, leaving 13 bases between. This CDR3 region has 14 residues. The germline V gene encodes CDR1 MDHEN and CDR2 SYDVKM.

The CDR3: CSATGQFSNEKLFF. For the CDR3, the DNA is TGCAGCGCCACAGGACAGTTCTCTAATGAAAAACTGTTTTTT. J is TRBJ1-4 and V is TRBV29-1; D is perhaps TRBD1 (6 bases). The CDR3 runs 14 residues. Germline CDR1 SQVTM, CDR2 ANQGSEA. Trimming took 7 bases from V and 3 from J, leaving 15 bases between them.

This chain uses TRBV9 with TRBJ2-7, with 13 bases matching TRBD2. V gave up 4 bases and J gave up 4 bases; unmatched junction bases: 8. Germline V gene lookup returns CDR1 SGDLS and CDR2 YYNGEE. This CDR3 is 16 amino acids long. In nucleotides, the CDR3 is TGTGCCAGCAGCCTCGGGACTAGCGGGATGGGGTACGAGCAGTACTTC. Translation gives CASSLGTSGMGYEQYF.

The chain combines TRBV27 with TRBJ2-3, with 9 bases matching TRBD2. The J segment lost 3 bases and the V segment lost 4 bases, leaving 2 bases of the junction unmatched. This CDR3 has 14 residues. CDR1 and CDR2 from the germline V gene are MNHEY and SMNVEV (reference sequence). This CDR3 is CASSSAGGTDTQYF. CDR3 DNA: TGTGCCAGCAGTTCCGCGGGAGGGACAGATACGCAGTATTTT.

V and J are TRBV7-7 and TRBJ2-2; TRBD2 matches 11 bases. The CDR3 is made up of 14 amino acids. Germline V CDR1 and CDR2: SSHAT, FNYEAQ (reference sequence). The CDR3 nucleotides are TGTGCTAGCGGGGGGGAGCAGAACACCGGGGAGCTGTTTTTT. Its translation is CASGGEQNTGELFF.